The T cell receptor (beta chain) under discussion was sequenced for a study of T cells after posttransplantation cyclophosphamide. The assay was immunoSEQ multiplex PCR, and TCRdb's table has in-frame clones only and misses some. The repertoire holds 8,500 to 10,000 clones, with roughly 98% as singletons. CDR3 length: 15 amino acids. Germline-derived CDR1 and CDR2 are SEHNR and FQNEAQ (reference sequence). Trimming took 5 bases from V and 10 from J; bases not matched to a gene: 13. The naive gate required viable CD3+CD4+ or CD3+CD8+ cells with CCR7+CD45RA+CD45RO-CD95-CD27+CD28+ phenotype. Material for sequencing was naive CD4+ T cells sorted from PBMCs. This TCR was recovered from a woman aged 55 to 70 in good health, CMV-negative, and a related stem cell transplant donor. V gene TRBV7-9 combines with J gene TRBJ1-1; 10 bases fit TRBD1. The CDR3 coding sequence is TGTGCCAGCAGCCAAACCCGACAGGGGGCGGGGGGAGCTTTCTTT. Amino acid sequence: CASSQTRQGAGGAFF.